The 22 T cell receptor beta chains listed next were all sequenced from one sample in a study of cytomegalovirus exposure and HLA in healthy donors (dated by TCRdb to the late 2010s). Libraries were made using the immunoSEQ multiplex PCR assay. The multiplex PCR relied on a mix of 60 forward primers for TCR Vbeta segments and 13 reverse primers for TCR Jbeta segments. Imported from immuneACCESS, the table was reduced by TCRdb to in-frame sequences with V and J called. These copies leave out some clones; in studies compared against another copy, an unresolved V gene accounts for under half, and the cause of the remainder is not known. This sample holds about 190,000 clones; approximately 82% were observed only once. The ten most abundant clones make up about 1.7% of the sample. Sequenced: PBMCs. The receptors were gathered from a man between 40 and 49 years old in good health and CMV-seropositive.

As DNA, the CDR3 is TGCGCCAGCAGCCAAGATTCTGCCGGGATACCGAACACTGAAGCTTTCTTT. It yields the protein CASSQDSAGIPNTEAFF. V and J are TRBV4-1 and TRBJ1-1; no reliable D call. Germline V CDR1 and CDR2: MGHRA, YSYEKL. Trimming took off 0 bases at V and 1 base at J, with 15 bases between the two ends. The CDR3 contains 17 residues.

This clone was found once. CDR3 in DNA: TGTGCCAGCAGTGAAACAGGGTTAGGCACCGGGGAGCTGTTTTTT. This translates into CASSETGLGTGELFF. This chain joins TRBV2 and TRBJ2-2; TRBD1 is a possible D gene (6 bases). The CDR3 totals 15 residues. The germline V gene encodes CDR1 SNHLY and CDR2 FYNNEI. V lost 2 bases and J 4 bases, leaving 11 bases between the germline ends.

The rearrangement uses TRBV5-4 and TRBJ2-5, with 8 nucleotides matching TRBD2. The DNA end favors TRBJ2-7, so the J call may be wrong. Germline V CDR1 and CDR2: SGHNT, YYREEE (reference sequence). The CDR3 extends over 16 amino acids. DNA of the CDR3: TGTGCCAGCAGCCGGGGGGGTCGAGGGACCTCCTACGAGCAGTACTTC. Its translation is CASSRGGRGTSYEQYF.

The chain joins TRBV6-1 to TRBJ2-5; 8 nucleotides line up with TRBD2. After removal of 8 bases from V and 5 bases from J, the junction contained 10 bases not matched to a gene. CDR1 MNHNS and CDR2 SASEGT come from the germline V gene. The length of the CDR3 is 14 residues. CDR3 sequence (DNA): TGTGCCAGCGCCGGGGGCCTAGCGGGTGAGACCCAGTACTTC. Protein: CASAGGLAGETQYF.

This clone was observed a few times. The identical CDR3 is also encoded by other nucleotide sequences in the sample. The V call is TRBV7-8, the J call TRBJ1-5; D perhaps matches TRBD1 (6 bases). This CDR3 is 16 amino acids long. CDR1 and CDR2 from the germline V gene are SGHVS and FQNEAQ. V dropped 6 bases and J dropped 0 bases, with 15 bases sitting between them. The CDR3 loop reads CASSSLTGRSNQPQHF. Written as DNA, the CDR3 is TGTGCCAGCAGTTCTCTGACAGGCCGTAGCAATCAGCCCCAGCATTTT.

The J gene is TRBJ1-1, the V gene TRBV6-6; 7 bases fit TRBD1. Germline CDR1 and CDR2: MNHNY and SVGAGI (reference sequence). The CDR3 is made up of 14 amino acids. Losses at the gene ends were 6 bases for V and 5 bases for J; bases not matched to a gene: 9. CDR3 protein: CASSPTGRGTEAFF. CDR3 nucleotides: TGTGCCAGCAGCCCGACAGGGCGAGGAACTGAAGCTTTCTTT.

This clone was observed a handful of times. This chain joins TRBV18 and TRBJ2-1, with 12 nucleotides matching TRBD1. The CDR3 consists of 16 residues. Germline CDR1 and CDR2: KGHSH and LQKENI. V lost 4 bases, J lost 8 bases, and 9 bases stayed unmatched. The CDR3 protein is CASSRVSGTGGDEQFF. For the CDR3, the DNA is TGTGCCAGCTCACGGGTGTCCGGGACAGGGGGCGATGAGCAGTTCTTC. The complete variable domain, with remaining parts taken from reference TRBV18 and TRBJ2-1, reads NAGVMQNPRHLVRRRGQEARLRCSPMKGHSHVYWYRQLPEEGLKFMVYLQKENIIDESGMPKERFSAEFPKEGPSILRIQQVVRGDSAAYFCASSRVSGTGGDEQFFGPGTRLTVL.

This clone was seen only once. V is TRBV19 and J is TRBJ1-2; 7 positions match TRBD1. The germline CDR1 and CDR2 sequences are LNHDA and SQIVND (reference sequence). This CDR3 is 14 amino acids long. V gave up 9 bases and J gave up 7 bases; unmatched junction bases: 14. CDR3 bases: TGTGCCAGCACGGCGCCGGGACAGTTTGTTGGCTACACCTTC. Translated: CASTAPGQFVGYTF.

CDR3 residues: CARLTSGTLNSYGYTF. As DNA, the CDR3 is TGTGCCAGACTCACTTCCGGGACTTTGAATTCCTATGGCTACACCTTC. V gene TRBV30 combines with J gene TRBJ1-2, with a tentative D call TRBD1 (5 bases). Trimming stripped 8 bases from V and 4 bases from J, with 26 bases between. The CDR3 length is 16 residues. CDR1 GTSNPN and CDR2 SVGIG come from the germline V gene (reference sequence).

This clone showed up just a few times. The chain couples TRBV5-1 to TRBJ2-1; D remains unclear. The V gene's germline CDR1 is SGHRS and CDR2 YFSETQ. Trimming cost V 0 bases and J 2 bases, with 9 bases left between them. The CDR3 extends over 15 amino acids. This CDR3 is CASSLAISAYNEQFF. The CDR3 DNA follows: TGCGCCAGCAGCTTGGCGATCAGTGCCTACAATGAGCAGTTCTTC.

The chain joins TRBV6-5 to TRBJ1-5; D perhaps matches TRBD1 (5 bases). The germline CDR1 and CDR2 sequences are MNHEY and SVGAGI. This CDR3 spans 14 amino acids. V lost 5 bases and J 6 bases, leaving 14 bases between the germline ends. This CDR3 reads CASSEGQGGQPQHF. The CDR3, as DNA: TGTGCCAGCAGTGAAGGTCAGGGAGGTCAGCCCCAGCATTTT.

The J gene is TRBJ2-7, the V gene TRBV28, with 15 bases fitting TRBD2. The CDR3 spans 16 residues. Germline lookup yields CDR1 MDHEN and CDR2 SYDVKM. The V segment lost 6 bases and the J segment 4 bases; nucleotides outside the gene matches: 7. In DNA form, the CDR3 reads TGTGCCAGCAGACCACCGGGACTAGCGGGAGGATACGAGCAGTACTTC. Translation gives CASRPPGLAGGYEQYF.

CDR3 amino acids: CASSVGTGGSTGELFF. The CDR3 nucleotides are TGTGCCAGCAGCGTAGGGACAGGGGGCTCTACCGGGGAGCTGTTTTTT. This chain links TRBV9 with TRBJ2-2, with TRBD1 identical over 11 bases. Germline CDR1 reads SGDLS; CDR2 reads YYNGEE. The ends lost 0 bases at V and 5 bases at J; junction bases unmatched: 3. The CDR3 spans 16 residues.

A remark on this clone: Germline and junction disagree at one end, which may indicate a read error. The V gene is TRBV7-9, the J gene TRBJ1-4; tentative D call: TRBD1 (5 bases). The length of the CDR3 is 15 residues. Germline CDR1 reads SEHNR; CDR2 reads FQNEAQ (reference sequence). The CDR3 is CSSSLGWGGDEKLFF. The CDR3 DNA sequence: TGTTCCAGCAGCTTAGGATGGGGAGGGGATGAAAAACTGTTTTTT.

The chain employs TRBV2 and TRBJ1-2; TRBD1 agrees at 12 bases. CDR1 SNHLY and CDR2 FYNNEI come from the germline V gene. The CDR3 is 16 amino acids. V was pared by 7 bases and J by 1 base, with 7 bases of the junction left unmatched. CDR3 bases: TGTGCCAGCAACCGGGACAGGGGGCCTTATAACTATGGCTACACCTTC. As protein: CASNRDRGPYNYGYTF.

V and J are TRBV2 and TRBJ2-2; D possibly corresponds to TRBD1 (5 bases). The V end lost 2 bases, the J end lost 6 bases, and 7 bases lay between the germline ends. This CDR3 is built from 13 residues. Germline loops: CDR1 SNHLY, CDR2 FYNNEI. The CDR3 nucleotides read TGTGCCAGCAGTGAAACCAGGGCCGGGGAGCTGTTTTTT. This gives the protein CASSETRAGELFF. Complete variable domain (other parts from reference TRBV2 and TRBJ2-2): EPEVTQTPSHQVTQMGQEVILRCVPISNHLYFYWYRQILGQKVEFLVSFYNNEISEKSEIFDDQFSVERPDGSNFTLKIRSTKLEDSAMYFCASSETRAGELFFGEGSRLTVL.

This clone was found a few times. This chain links TRBV9 with TRBJ2-2; D call uncertain. The germline V gene has CDR1 SGDLS and CDR2 YYNGEE. Trimming removed 4 bases at V and 6 bases at J, with 7 bases between. The CDR3 extends over 12 amino acids. CDR3 sequence: CASSPNSGELFF. CDR3 coding DNA: TGTGCCAGCAGCCCCAACTCCGGGGAGCTGTTTTTT.

The CDR3 sequence is CASSPRQGASYEQYF. CDR3 coding DNA: TGTGCCAGCAGCCCCAGACAGGGGGCGAGCTACGAGCAGTACTTC. This chain links TRBV7-2 with TRBJ2-7, with 10 positions matching TRBD1. Germline V gene data show CDR1 as SGHTA and CDR2 as FQGNSA. V was pared by 5 bases and J by 3 bases, with 7 bases of the junction left unmatched. The length of the CDR3 is 15 residues.

The chain combines TRBV11-2 with TRBJ2-1; TRBD2 matches 10 bases. Germline V gene sequence: CDR1 SGHAT, CDR2 FQNNGV. This CDR3 is 19 amino acids long. V dropped 5 bases and J dropped 11; count of bases not matched to a gene: 24. CDR3: CASSGGASGSNLLWVQQFF. In DNA, the CDR3 is TGTGCCAGCAGCGGGGGGGCTAGCGGGAGTAATCTGCTATGGGTGCAGCAGTTCTTC.

This rearrangement joins TRBV7-8 to TRBJ1-1, with D perhaps matching TRBD1 (6 bases). The length of the CDR3 is 16 residues. V gave up 2 bases and J gave up 1 base, with 14 bases separating them. Germline CDR1 is SGHVS and CDR2 is FQNEAQ. CDR3 residues: CASSLRRQGKNTEAFF. The CDR3 bases are TGTGCCAGCAGCTTAAGACGTCAGGGGAAGAACACTGAAGCTTTCTTT.

This clone showed up just once. The rearrangement links TRBV4-2 to TRBJ2-7; the match to TRBD2 covers 7 bases. The V gene end was trimmed by 1 base and the J gene end by 6 bases; junction bases not matched to a gene: 9. The length of the CDR3 is 15 residues. The germline V gene has CDR1 LGHNA and CDR2 YNFKEQ. CDR3 coding DNA: TGTGCCAGCAGCCAAGGGTCGGCGGGAGAGGGCGAGCAGTACTTC. Translated: CASSQGSAGEGEQYF.

The chain links TRBV25-1 to TRBJ2-1, with a possible D match to TRBD2 (6 bases). The V gene's germline CDR1 is MGHDK and CDR2 SYGVNS. This CDR3 contains 13 residues. V gave up 4 bases and J gave up 12 bases, with 16 bases separating them. The CDR3 here is CASSAEKAGLQFF. The CDR3, as DNA: TGTGCCAGCAGTGCGGAAAAAGCGGGTCTGCAGTTCTTC.